The sequence of this T cell receptor (beta chain) was determined in a study of neurological immune-mediated disorders. The method for making cDNA was 5'RACE, and it used 10-nucleotide random UMIs. TCRdb used MiXCR to reprocess the 5' RACE reads, holding one entry per CDR3 protein. The sample has fewer than 20,000 distinct CDR3 sequences, around a quarter seen once. The CDR3 is 13 amino acids. Germline V lookup: CDR1 SGHTA, CDR2 FQGTGA. V lost 4 bases and J 8 bases, leaving 11 bases between the germline ends. Study-wide results and limits: CDR3 amino acid sequences of expanded clones were not shared across subjects, a result suggesting private repertoires in all groups.

With regard to this clonotype: Its cognate antigen is unknown.

2 million unsorted PBMCs were stored in RNAlater at -80 °C before RNA extraction. The TCR sequence derives from a man aged 45 to 65 with HTLV-1-associated myelopathy (HAM/TSP). The chain is built from TRBV7-3 and TRBJ2-2, with D unclear. The specimen was PBMCs. The CDR3 sequence: CASSSGPSGELFF. For the CDR3, the DNA is TGTGCCAGCAGCTCCGGTCCCTCAGGGGAGCTGTTTTTT.